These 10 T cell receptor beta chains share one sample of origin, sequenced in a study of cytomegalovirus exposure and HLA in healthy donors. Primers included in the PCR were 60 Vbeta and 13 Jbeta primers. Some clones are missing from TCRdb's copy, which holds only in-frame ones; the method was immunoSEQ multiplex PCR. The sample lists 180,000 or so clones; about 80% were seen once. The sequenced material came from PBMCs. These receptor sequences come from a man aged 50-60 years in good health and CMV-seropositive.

The CDR3 reads CASSQERGAGSQPQHF. The CDR3 DNA sequence: TGCGCCAGCAGCCAAGAACGGGGGGCGGGTAGTCAGCCCCAGCATTTT. V is TRBV4-1 and J is TRBJ1-5; possibly TRBD1 for D (6 bases). V lost 0 bases and J lost 6, with 15 bases in between. Germline CDR1 reads MGHRA; CDR2 reads YSYEKL. The CDR3 loop spans 16 amino acids.

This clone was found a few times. CDR3 sequence (DNA): TGCGCCAGCAGCCAAGATGGGACACTAAACACTGAAGCTTTCTTT. The encoded protein is CASSQDGTLNTEAFF. The chain combines TRBV4-3 with TRBJ1-1, with D perhaps matching TRBD1 (6 bases). This CDR3 spans 15 amino acids. Trimming left V 0 bases short and J 2 bases short, with 10 bases between. CDR1 is LGHNA and CDR2 is YSLEER in the germline V gene.

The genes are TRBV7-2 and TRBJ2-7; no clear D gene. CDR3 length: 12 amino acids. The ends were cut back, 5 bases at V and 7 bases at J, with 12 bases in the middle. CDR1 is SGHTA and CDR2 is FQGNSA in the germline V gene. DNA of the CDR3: TGTGCCAGCAGCCTACTGGTCTGGGAGCAGTACTTC. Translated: CASSLLVWEQYF.

This chain's CDR3 is CASSDWGRPDTQYF. The CDR3 DNA follows: TGTGCCAGCAGCGACTGGGGCCGCCCCGATACGCAGTATTTT. J is TRBJ2-3 and V is TRBV9; D may be TRBD1 (5 bases). Trimming cost V 3 bases and J 6 bases, with 14 bases left between them. The CDR3 runs 14 residues. The germline gives CDR1 SGDLS, CDR2 YYNGEE.

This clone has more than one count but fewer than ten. The CDR3 loop is CASSLEGRGSPLHF. For the CDR3, the DNA is TGTGCCAGCAGCTTGGAGGGCCGGGGATCACCCCTCCACTTT. V usage is TRBV5-4 and J usage is TRBJ1-6; D gene uncertain. The CDR3 length is 14 residues. V was pared by 0 bases and J by 10 bases, with 11 bases between. Germline assignment: CDR1 SGHNT and CDR2 YYREEE (reference sequence).

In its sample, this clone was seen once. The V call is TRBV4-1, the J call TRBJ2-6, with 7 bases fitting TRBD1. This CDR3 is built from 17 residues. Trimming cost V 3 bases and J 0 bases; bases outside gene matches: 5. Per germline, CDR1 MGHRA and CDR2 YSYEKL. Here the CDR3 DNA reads TGCGCCAGCAGCCACGAGACAGGGAACTCTGGGGCCAACGTCCTGACTTTC. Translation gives CASSHETGNSGANVLTF.

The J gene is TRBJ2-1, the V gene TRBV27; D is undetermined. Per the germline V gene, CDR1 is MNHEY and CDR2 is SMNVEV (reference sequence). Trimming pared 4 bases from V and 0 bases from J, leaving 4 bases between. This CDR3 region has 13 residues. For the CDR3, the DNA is TGTGCCAGCAGTTCGAGCTCCTACAATGAGCAGTTCTTC. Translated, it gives CASSSSSYNEQFF.

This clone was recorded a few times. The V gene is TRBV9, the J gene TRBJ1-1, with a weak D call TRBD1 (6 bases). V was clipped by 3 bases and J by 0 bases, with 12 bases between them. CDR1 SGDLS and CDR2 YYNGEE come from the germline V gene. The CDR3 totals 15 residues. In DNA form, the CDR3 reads TGTGCCAGCAGCGCCCTCGGGACATTGAACACTGAAGCTTTCTTT. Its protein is CASSALGTLNTEAFF.

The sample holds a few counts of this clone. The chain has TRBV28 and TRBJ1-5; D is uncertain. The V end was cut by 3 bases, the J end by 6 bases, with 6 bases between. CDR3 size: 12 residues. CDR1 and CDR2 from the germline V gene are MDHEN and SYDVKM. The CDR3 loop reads CASSFPRQPQHF. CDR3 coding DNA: TGTGCCAGCAGTTTTCCCCGTCAGCCCCAGCATTTT.

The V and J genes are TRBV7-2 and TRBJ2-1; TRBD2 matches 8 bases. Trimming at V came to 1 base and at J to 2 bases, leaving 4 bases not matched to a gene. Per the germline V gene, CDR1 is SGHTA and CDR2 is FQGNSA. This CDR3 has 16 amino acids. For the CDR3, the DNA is TGTGCCAGCAGCTTAGTTACCGGGGGGGCCTACAATGAGCAGTTCTTC. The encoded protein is CASSLVTGGAYNEQFF. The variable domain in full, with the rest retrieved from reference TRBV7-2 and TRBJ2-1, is GAGVSQSPSNKVTEKGKDVELRCDPISGHTALYWYRQSLGQGLEFLIYFQGNSAPDKSGLPSDRFSAERTGGSVSTLTIQRTQQEDSAVYLCASSLVTGGAYNEQFFGPGTRLTVL.